A single sample is the source of the 21 T cell receptor beta chains below, sequenced in a study of T cells after yellow fever vaccination. TCRdb reanalysed the 5' RACE reads using MiXCR and keeps one entry per CDR3 protein. This table has 96,000 or so distinct CDR3 sequences, about 8.8% appearing once. Specimen: CD8+ T cells not binding an NS4B(214-222) dextramer, sorted from PBMCs, collected around 15 days after the first yellow fever vaccination. These TCRs come from a man aged 18-30 years who received the YFV17D yellow fever vaccine.

This clonotype was picked up a small number of times. The V and J genes are TRBV6-5 and TRBJ2-5; D gene uncertain. Germline CDR1 MNHEY, CDR2 SVGAGI. There are 16 residues in the CDR3. With 2 bases removed from V and 5 bases from J, the gap between germline ends came to 18 bases. The DNA of the CDR3 is TGTGCCAGCAGTTACGGGGTTGGCGTACCCACTGAGACCCAGTACTTC. This sequence encodes CASSYGVGVPTETQYF.

This clonotype has a handful of counts. The chain joins TRBV18 to TRBJ1-4, with 8 bases that match TRBD1. This CDR3 contains 18 residues. Germline V gene data show CDR1 as KGHSH and CDR2 as LQKENI. With 2 bases clipped from V and 3 bases from J, the junction kept 11 bases outside the gene matches. This CDR3 is CASSPVPDRDAANEKLFF. The CDR3 nucleotides read TGTGCCAGCTCACCAGTGCCGGACAGGGACGCGGCTAATGAAAAACTGTTTTTT.

The rearrangement links TRBV5-1 to TRBJ2-7, with D tentatively TRBD2 (6 bases). CDR3 length equals 14 residues. The germline CDR1 and CDR2 sequences are SGHRS and YFSETQ. V was cut by 3 bases and J by 1 base, with 11 bases left in between. The CDR3 loop is CASSSGLRSYEQYF. The CDR3 DNA reads as TGCGCCAGCAGCTCGGGACTCCGATCCTACGAGCAGTACTTC.

In its sample, this clonotype was seen a few times. The J gene is TRBJ1-1, the V gene TRBV18; possible D gene TRBD1, 6 bases. Deletions cut 3 bases from V and 4 bases from J, with 21 bases between. Germline CDR1 reads KGHSH; CDR2 reads LQKENI. CDR3 length: 17 residues. CDR3 protein: CASSPVGGSTSGTEAFF. As DNA, the CDR3 is TGTGCCAGCTCACCGGTGGGGGGCTCAACTTCTGGCACTGAAGCTTTCTTT.

The chain uses TRBV29-1 and TRBJ1-2, with D unresolved. The CDR3 has 13 amino acids. V was trimmed by 2 bases and J by 4 bases, leaving 11 bases between them. CDR1 and CDR2 from the germline V gene are SQVTM and ANQGSEA. CDR3 nucleotides: TGCAGCGTTGAACCCGACGGATTCTATGGCTACACCTTC. Translated, it gives CSVEPDGFYGYTF.

This clonotype was recorded a few times. J is TRBJ2-6 and V is TRBV7-9; no clear D gene. CDR3 size: 15 residues. The germline V gene has CDR1 SEHNR and CDR2 FQNEAQ (reference sequence). V was pared by 6 bases and J by 1 base, with 10 bases between. The CDR3 nucleotides read TGTGCCAGCAGGTCACCCAAGTCTGGGGCCAACGTCCTGACTTTC. Translated: CASRSPKSGANVLTF.

In this sample, this clonotype turned up a few times. The chain joins TRBV7-6 to TRBJ2-2; D unclear. Trimming shortened V by 5 bases and J by 6 bases, and 13 bases separated the two germline ends. This CDR3 region has 14 residues. Germline CDR1 SGHVS, CDR2 FNYEAQ. The CDR3 sequence is CASSPTGQPGELFF. As DNA, the CDR3 is TGTGCCAGCAGCCCCACCGGGCAACCCGGGGAGCTGTTTTTT.

This clonotype was seen a few times. The gene calls are TRBV6-5 and TRBJ1-4; D not certain. CDR1 is MNHEY and CDR2 is SVGAGI in the germline V gene. Trimming pared 7 bases from V and 8 bases from J, leaving 11 bases between. This CDR3 contains 12 residues. In DNA, the CDR3 is TGTGCCAGCAATTCCCCGGAGGAAAAACTGTTTTTT. This gives the protein CASNSPEEKLFF.

This clonotype was detected a few times. The chain links TRBV6-2 or TRBV6-3 to TRBJ1-2, with D possibly matching TRBD1 (5 bases). Looked up from germline, CDR1 is MNHEY and CDR2 is SVGEGT. Trimming removed 5 bases from V and 3 bases from J, with 10 bases in between. The CDR3 loop spans 13 amino acids. The CDR3 region has the DNA TGTGCCAGCAGTACACAGGCCGACTATGGCTACACCTTC. Its protein is CASSTQADYGYTF.

The rearrangement uses TRBV11-2 and TRBJ1-6; a possible D gene is TRBD1 (6 bases). Per germline, CDR1 SGHAT and CDR2 FQNNGV. Trimming took off 0 bases at V and 7 bases at J, with 10 bases between the two ends. This CDR3 comprises 15 residues. This CDR3 is CASSLDRGRNSPLHF. The DNA of the CDR3 is TGTGCCAGCAGCTTAGACAGGGGTCGGAATTCACCCCTCCACTTT. The complete variable domain, with remaining parts taken from reference TRBV11-2 and TRBJ1-6, reads EAGVAQSPRYKIIEKRQSVAFWCNPISGHATLYWYQQILGQGPKLLIQFQNNGVVDDSQLPKDRFSAERLKGVDSTLKIQPAKLEDSAVYLCASSLDRGRNSPLHFGNGTRLTVT.

This clonotype has more than one count but fewer than ten. The rearrangement uses TRBV7-2 and TRBJ2-1; D ambiguous. CDR1 and CDR2 from the germline V gene are SGHTA and FQGNSA. V lost 4 bases, J lost 0 bases, and 16 bases lay in between. The CDR3 is 17 residues long. The CDR3 region has the DNA TGTGCCAGCAGCTCCCCTTCGACTCAGAGCTCCTACAATGAGCAGTTCTTC. Amino acid sequence: CASSSPSTQSSYNEQFF. The full variable domain, with the rest looked up from reference TRBV7-2 and TRBJ2-1, is GAGVSQSPSNKVTEKGKDVELRCDPISGHTALYWYRQSLGQGLEFLIYFQGNSAPDKSGLPSDRFSAERTGGSVSTLTIQRTQQEDSAVYLCASSSPSTQSSYNEQFFGPGTRLTVL.

The table lists this clonotype with a few counts. V is TRBV7-9 and J is TRBJ2-1; D may be TRBD2 (6 bases). Per the germline V gene, CDR1 is SEHNR and CDR2 is FQNEAQ (reference sequence). Trimming cost V 9 bases and J 5 bases, with 17 bases left between them. The CDR3 is 14 residues long. CDR3 coding DNA: TGTGCCAGGGGCCCCGGGGGACGGCACAATGAGCAGTTCTTC. Translation gives CARGPGGRHNEQFF.

This clonotype was recorded a few times. J is TRBJ1-2 and V is TRBV29-1; 8 bases match TRBD1. Germline V gene sequence: CDR1 SQVTM, CDR2 ANQGSEA. Trimming took 6 bases from V and 7 from J; bases not matched to a gene: 10. There are 13 residues in the CDR3. The CDR3 sequence: CSVGQEGSSGYTF. In nucleotides, the CDR3 is TGCAGCGTGGGACAGGAGGGGAGTAGTGGCTACACCTTC.

V and J are TRBV7-9 and TRBJ2-6, with D possibly TRBD2 on 5 matching bases. Trimming stripped 5 bases from V and 4 bases from J, with 12 bases between. The CDR3 loop spans 15 amino acids. Germline V gene lookup returns CDR1 SEHNR and CDR2 FQNEAQ (reference sequence). The CDR3 sequence is CASSPVGEGANVLTF. CDR3 coding DNA: TGTGCCAGCAGCCCAGTTGGGGAGGGGGCCAACGTCCTGACTTTC.

The chain is built from TRBV12-3 or TRBV12-4 and TRBJ2-3, with TRBD1 matching 7 bases. Trimming cost V 6 bases and J 0 bases; bases outside gene matches: 3. The CDR3 is 14 amino acids. The CDR3 sequence: CASRPGQSTDTQYF. The CDR3 region has the DNA TGTGCCAGCAGGCCGGGACAGAGCACAGATACGCAGTATTTT.

This clonotype has ten or more counts. The chain has TRBV10-2 and TRBJ1-4; 12 nucleotides line up with TRBD1. The CDR3 extends over 15 amino acids. Germline-derived CDR1 and CDR2 are WSHSY and SAAADI. J was trimmed by 7 bases and V by 3 bases; bases with no gene match: 3. This CDR3 reads CASSDLGQGAEKLFF. The CDR3 region has the DNA TGCGCCAGCAGTGATTTGGGACAGGGGGCTGAAAAACTGTTTTTT.

The rearrangement uses TRBV4-3 and TRBJ2-7; 12 nucleotides match TRBD2. Looked up from germline, CDR1 is LGHNA and CDR2 is YSLEER. The V and J ends lost 0 bases and 0 bases, in that order; junction bases with no gene match: 6. This CDR3 comprises 18 residues. The CDR3 DNA reads TGCGCCAGCAGCCAAGACCGGACTAGCGGGGACATCTCCTACGAGCAGTACTTC. Translating it yields CASSQDRTSGDISYEQYF.

On this clonotype itself: One junction end disagrees with the germline gene, perhaps due to a read error. The rearrangement links TRBV3-1 to TRBJ2-3; 15 bases are a match to TRBD2. Looked up from germline, CDR1 is LGHDT and CDR2 is YNNKEL (reference sequence). This CDR3 has 18 amino acids. The DNA for the CDR3 is TGTGCCTGCAGTTTGGGACTAGCGGGGGGCCGAGGCACAGATACGCAGTATTTT. Its protein is CACSLGLAGGRGTDTQYF.

The chain employs TRBV10-3 and TRBJ1-1; D is unclear. The germline gives CDR1 ENHRY, CDR2 SYGVKD. Trimming took 0 bases from V and 3 from J, leaving 11 bases between them. This CDR3 has 15 residues. In DNA, the CDR3 is TGTGCCATCAGTGAGTCGATAGGCACGGACACTGAAGCTTTCTTT. It is translated as CAISESIGTDTEAFF.

This sequence joins TRBV29-1 and TRBJ1-2; perhaps TRBD1 as D (6 bases). Deletions cut 4 bases from V and 4 bases from J, with 16 bases between. Per germline, CDR1 SQVTM and CDR2 ANQGSEA. CDR3 length equals 14 residues. This CDR3 reads CSVGTPRDTYGYTF. For the CDR3, the DNA is TGCAGCGTTGGGACACCCCGGGACACCTATGGCTACACCTTC.

V and J are TRBV4-1 and TRBJ2-2; 7 positions agree with TRBD2. Germline CDR1 reads MGHRA; CDR2 reads YSYEKL. After removal of 4 bases from V and 2 bases from J, the junction contained 7 bases not matched to a gene. CDR3 length: 16 residues. The CDR3 nucleotides read TGCGCCAGCAGCCCCTTGGGGGGGTTTAACACCGGGGAGCTGTTTTTT. It translates to CASSPLGGFNTGELFF.